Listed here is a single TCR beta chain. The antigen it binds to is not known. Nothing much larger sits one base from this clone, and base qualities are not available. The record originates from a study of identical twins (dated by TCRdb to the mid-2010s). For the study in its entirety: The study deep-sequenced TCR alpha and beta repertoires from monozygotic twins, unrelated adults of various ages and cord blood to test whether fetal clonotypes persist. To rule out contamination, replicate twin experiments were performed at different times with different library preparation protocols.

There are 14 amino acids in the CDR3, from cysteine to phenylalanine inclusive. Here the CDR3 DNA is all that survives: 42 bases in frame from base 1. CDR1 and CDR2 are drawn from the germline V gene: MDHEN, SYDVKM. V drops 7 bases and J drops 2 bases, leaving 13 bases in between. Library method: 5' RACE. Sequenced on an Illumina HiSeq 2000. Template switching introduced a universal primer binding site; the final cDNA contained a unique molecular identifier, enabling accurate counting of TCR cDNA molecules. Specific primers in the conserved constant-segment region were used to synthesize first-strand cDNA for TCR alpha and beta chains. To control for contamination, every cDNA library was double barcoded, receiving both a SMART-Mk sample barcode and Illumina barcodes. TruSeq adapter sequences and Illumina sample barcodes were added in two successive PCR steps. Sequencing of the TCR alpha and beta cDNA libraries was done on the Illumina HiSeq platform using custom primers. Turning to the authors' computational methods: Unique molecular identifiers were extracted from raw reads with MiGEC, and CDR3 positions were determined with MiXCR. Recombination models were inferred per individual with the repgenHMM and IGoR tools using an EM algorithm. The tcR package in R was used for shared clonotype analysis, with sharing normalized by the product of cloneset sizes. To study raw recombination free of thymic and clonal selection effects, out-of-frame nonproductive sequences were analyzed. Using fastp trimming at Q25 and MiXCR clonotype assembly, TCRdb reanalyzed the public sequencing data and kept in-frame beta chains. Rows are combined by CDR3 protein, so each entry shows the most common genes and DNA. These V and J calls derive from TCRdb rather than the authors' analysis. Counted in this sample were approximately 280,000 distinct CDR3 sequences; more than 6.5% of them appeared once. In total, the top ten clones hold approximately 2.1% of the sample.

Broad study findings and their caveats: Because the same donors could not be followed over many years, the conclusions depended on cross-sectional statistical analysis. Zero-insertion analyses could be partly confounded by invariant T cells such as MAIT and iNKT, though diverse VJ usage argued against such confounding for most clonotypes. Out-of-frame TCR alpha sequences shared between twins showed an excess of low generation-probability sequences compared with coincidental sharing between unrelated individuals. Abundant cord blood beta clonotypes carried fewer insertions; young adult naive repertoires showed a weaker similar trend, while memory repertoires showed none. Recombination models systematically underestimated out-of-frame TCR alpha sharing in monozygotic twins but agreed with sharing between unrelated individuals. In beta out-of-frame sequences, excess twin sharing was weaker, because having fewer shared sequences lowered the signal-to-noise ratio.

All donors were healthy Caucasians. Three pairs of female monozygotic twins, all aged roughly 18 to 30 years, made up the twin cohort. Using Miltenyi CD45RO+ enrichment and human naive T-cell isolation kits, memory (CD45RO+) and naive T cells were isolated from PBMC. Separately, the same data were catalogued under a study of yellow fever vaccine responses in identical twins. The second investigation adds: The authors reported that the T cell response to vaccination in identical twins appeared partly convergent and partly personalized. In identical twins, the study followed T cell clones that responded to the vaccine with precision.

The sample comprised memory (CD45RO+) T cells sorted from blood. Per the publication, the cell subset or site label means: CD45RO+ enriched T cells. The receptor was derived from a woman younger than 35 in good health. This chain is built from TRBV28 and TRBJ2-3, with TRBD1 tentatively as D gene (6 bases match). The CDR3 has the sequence CASTFGQLTDTQYF. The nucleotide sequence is TGTGCCAGCACTTTCGGACAGCTCACAGATACGCAGTATTTT.